Listed below are T cell receptor beta chains from one sample, sequenced in a study of vaccination and CD4 T cells after COVID-19. Their antigens remain unidentified. TCRdb ran MiXCR on the PCR reads and lists one entry per CDR3 protein. The sample consists of just under 20,000 distinct CDR3 sequences, around 50% of them appearing once. The sample was CD4+ T cells from blood, cultured in vitro. The receptor set was obtained from a human donor who had recovered from COVID-19. The CDR3 runs from the conserved cysteine through the conserved F or W. Each record gives: CDR3 DNA, CDR3 protein, J gene, V gene, D gene, clone size. D genes are given only for firm matches. Clone size is given for some rows only: seen once, a few or many times, or a class if the clone is expanded.

TGTGCCTGGAACCTGAACACTGAAGCTTTCTTT | CAWNLNTEAFF | TRBJ1-1 | TRBV30 | - | once
TGTGCCACCAGTGATCCCGGGACAGGGGGCGAGCCCCAGCATTTT | CATSDPGTGGEPQHF | TRBJ1-5 | TRBV24-1 | TRBD1 | few
TGTGCCAGTAGTATAGATCCCGCCCGGGCCATTTGGTATGGCTACACCTTC | CASSIDPARAIWYGYTF | TRBJ1-2 | TRBV19 | - | -
TGTGCCTGGAGTGTGGGACAGGGTTCACCCCTCCACTTT | CAWSVGQGSPLHF | TRBJ1-6 | TRBV30 | TRBD1 | -
TGTGCCAGCAGCTTAGAAATTTCCTACCAGGGGGTGGGGAATTCACCCCTCCACTTT | CASSLEISYQGVGNSPLHF | TRBJ1-6 | TRBV11-3 | TRBD1 | -
TGCAGTGCTCTCGCGGGACAGACACAAGAGACCCAGTACTTC | CSALAGQTQETQYF | TRBJ2-5 | TRBV20-1 | - | few
TGTGCCAGCAGTTCGAGGACAGGGATTTATCTCCGAGCTTTCTTT | CASSSRTGIYLRAFF | TRBJ1-1 | TRBV12-3/TRBV12-4 | TRBD1 | few
TGTGCCAGCAGTTACCCGGGTCCCCAGCATTTT | CASSYPGPQHF | TRBJ1-5 | TRBV6-2/TRBV6-3 | - | few
TGTGCCAGCAGGGGGGGACTTAAAGCCCAGAGGACTGAAGCTTTCTTT | CASRGGLKAQRTEAFF | TRBJ1-1 | TRBV6-1 | - | few
TGTGCCGCATCAGGGGACCCCATCAATGAGCAGTTCTTC | CAASGDPINEQFF | TRBJ2-1 | TRBV5-4 | - | -
TGCAGTGCTAGAACGTGGTCGGGCACAGATACGCAGTATTTT | CSARTWSGTDTQYF | TRBJ2-3 | TRBV20-1 | - | -
TGTGCCAGCAGCGCCCTCCGGGAGACCCAGTACTTC | CASSALRETQYF | TRBJ2-5 | TRBV11-2 | - | -
TGTGCCAGCCAATCAACACAGGGTTGGGCCTACGAGCAGTACTTC | CASQSTQGWAYEQYF | TRBJ2-7 | TRBV5-8 | - | -
TGTGCCAGCCAAAGGGACCCTATGACACATGGCTACACCTTC | CASQRDPMTHGYTF | TRBJ1-2 | TRBV6-1 | - | few
TGTGCCAGCGGGTTAGGTCCTAACTATGGCTACACCTTC | CASGLGPNYGYTF | TRBJ1-2 | TRBV12-3/TRBV12-4 | - | few
TGTGCCAGCAGCAGGGGTGGGTCGGACGAGCAGTACTTC | CASSRGGSDEQYF | TRBJ2-7 | TRBV6-1 | - | -
TGTGCCAGCAGCCCACAGGGGGCCCTGAACACTGAAGCTTTCTTT | CASSPQGALNTEAFF | TRBJ1-1 | TRBV7-2 | TRBD1 | once
TGTGCCAGCAGTGAAGCCCTTGGGGTCACAGATACGCAGTATTTT | CASSEALGVTDTQYF | TRBJ2-3 | TRBV6-1 | - | -
TGTGCCAGCAGCCTGACAGGGGAGACCCAGTACTTC | CASSLTGETQYF | TRBJ2-5 | TRBV11-2 | TRBD1 | -
TGCAGTGCTAGGAGCTCGGGGGTAGAAAACATTCAGTACTTC | CSARSSGVENIQYF | TRBJ2-4 | TRBV20-1 | - | -
TGTGCCAGCAGCCTTGACAGGGGGCTCCAGCCCCAGCATTTT | CASSLDRGLQPQHF | TRBJ1-5 | TRBV7-2 | TRBD1 | few
TGTGCCAGCGAGCAGGGACTAGCGGGATCTGGCGGGGAGCTGTTTTTT | CASEQGLAGSGGELFF | TRBJ2-2 | TRBV2 | TRBD2 | -
TGTGCCATCAGTGAGGTTGTGGCCTATGGCTACACCTTC | CAISEVVAYGYTF | TRBJ1-2 | TRBV10-3 | - | few
TGCAGTGCTAGAGACCACTTGAGCTCCTACGAGCAGTACTTC | CSARDHLSSYEQYF | TRBJ2-7 | TRBV20-1 | - | -
TGTGCCAGCAGTCCCCACGGACGGGCAAGGGATCAGCCCCAGCATTTT | CASSPHGRARDQPQHF | TRBJ1-5 | TRBV28 | - | -
TGTGCCTGGAACTTGGGTCCCTACAATGAGCAGTTCTTC | CAWNLGPYNEQFF | TRBJ2-1 | TRBV30 | - | -
TGTGCCAGCAGCTACGTGGCAGCAAACTACGAGCAGTACTTC | CASSYVAANYEQYF | TRBJ2-7 | TRBV11-3 | - | -
TGTGCCATCACCTCGGACAGGGCCGTGGGTGGGAACACTGAAGCTTTCTTT | CAITSDRAVGGNTEAFF | TRBJ1-1 | TRBV10-3 | TRBD1 | -
TGTGCCAGCAGGAGCGGGGGGGCCAACACCGGGGAGCTGTTTTTT | CASRSGGANTGELFF | TRBJ2-2 | TRBV7-2 | TRBD2 | few
TGTGCCAGCAGCTTCCAGGACAGGGATCAGAACGGCTACACCTTC | CASSFQDRDQNGYTF | TRBJ1-2 | TRBV7-2 | TRBD1 | -
TGTGCCAGCAGCACGGTATCAACAGGGGATCGAGAGACCCAGTACTTC | CASSTVSTGDRETQYF | TRBJ2-5 | TRBV21-1 | - | few
TGTGCCAGCAGCCCCCGCAGAGAATCCCAGCAGTTCTTC | CASSPRRESQQFF | TRBJ2-1 | TRBV11-3 | - | once
TGTGCCAGCAGCGACAGGGGGTCCTACGAGCAGTACTTC | CASSDRGSYEQYF | TRBJ2-7 | TRBV6-1 | TRBD1 | -
TGTGCCAGCAGTGATCTGGGAGGTATCCAGCCCCAGCATTTT | CASSDLGGIQPQHF | TRBJ1-5 | TRBV6-1 | - | few
TGTGCCAGCAGCTTTGGTCCCCGGGGGGATACGCAGTATTTT | CASSFGPRGDTQYF | TRBJ2-3 | TRBV7-2 | - | -
TGTGCCAGCAGCTCCAGGGGTGCCAATCAGCCCCAGCATTTT | CASSSRGANQPQHF | TRBJ1-5 | TRBV7-2 | - | -
TGTGCCAGTAGCCTAACCAGGGGGGGAACAGATACGCAGTATTTT | CASSLTRGGTDTQYF | TRBJ2-3 | TRBV19 | - | -
TGTGCCAGCAGCTTGACAGAGGACTATGGCTACACCTTC | CASSLTEDYGYTF | TRBJ1-2 | TRBV5-4 | - | -
TGTGCCAGCAGCCGGAATAACAGGGGGAATTCACCCCTCCACTTT | CASSRNNRGNSPLHF | TRBJ1-6 | TRBV7-2 | TRBD1 | few
TGTGCCAGCAGCCAAACAGGGGGCTTAATTGGCTACACCTTC | CASSQTGGLIGYTF | TRBJ1-2 | TRBV7-2 | TRBD1 | -
TGTGCCAGTATAACCAAATCATACCACGAGCAGTACTTC | CASITKSYHEQYF | TRBJ2-7 | TRBV19 | - | -
TGTGCCAGCAGCTCGGTGGCCAGCGGGGCCTACAATGAGCAGTTCTTC | CASSSVASGAYNEQFF | TRBJ2-1 | TRBV7-3 | TRBD2 | -
TGTGCCACCAGCCTAGCGGGAGGCGATACGCAGTATTTT | CATSLAGGDTQYF | TRBJ2-3 | TRBV24-1 | TRBD2 | few
TGTGCCAGCAGCGCGGAGTTGGGTAACAGGCCCCTCCACTTT | CASSAELGNRPLHF | TRBJ1-6 | TRBV9 | - | -
TGTGCCAGCAGCCCCAGGACACTGAATACGCAGTATTTT | CASSPRTLNTQYF | TRBJ2-3 | TRBV6-1 | - | -
TGCGCCAGCAGTTCAGGACAGGGGGCTTCCTACAATGAGCAGTTCTTC | CASSSGQGASYNEQFF | TRBJ2-1 | TRBV5-1 | TRBD1 | -
TGCGCCAGCAGCCCGCAAATAACCGTTGCGAACTATGGCTACACCTTC | CASSPQITVANYGYTF | TRBJ1-2 | TRBV4-1 | - | -
TGTGCCAGCAGTTGGGGGGGGGCTGGCAATCAGCCCCAGCATTTT | CASSWGGAGNQPQHF | TRBJ1-5 | TRBV12-3/TRBV12-4 | - | few